In this sample, the clone carrying this T cell receptor beta chain turned up many times. Its matching antigen is unknown. This sample is part of a study of neurological immune-mediated disorders. TCRdb redid the calling of the 5' RACE reads with MiXCR, one entry per CDR3 protein. The sample has about 65,000 distinct CDR3 sequences; around 4% are singletons. The CDR3 loop spans 14 amino acids. V lost 6 bases and J lost 4; bases outside the gene matches: 5. The germline CDR1 and CDR2 sequences are SGHTA and FQGNSA. Study-level points and caveats: One related-CDR3 cluster, which may be a signature, held the repertoires of 18 of 34 multiple sclerosis patients after phylogenetic grouping. Among expanded clones, no CDR3 amino acid sequences were shared across subjects, a pattern suggesting private repertoires in all groups.

This clonotype originated in a man aged 50 or older with multiple sclerosis. The sample consisted of PBMCs. The chain has TRBV7-2 and TRBJ2-5, with 10 bases identical to TRBD2. The CDR3 spells CASSRRLAGETQYF. In nucleotides, the CDR3 is TGTGCCAGCAGTCGAAGACTAGCGGGAGAGACCCAGTACTTC.